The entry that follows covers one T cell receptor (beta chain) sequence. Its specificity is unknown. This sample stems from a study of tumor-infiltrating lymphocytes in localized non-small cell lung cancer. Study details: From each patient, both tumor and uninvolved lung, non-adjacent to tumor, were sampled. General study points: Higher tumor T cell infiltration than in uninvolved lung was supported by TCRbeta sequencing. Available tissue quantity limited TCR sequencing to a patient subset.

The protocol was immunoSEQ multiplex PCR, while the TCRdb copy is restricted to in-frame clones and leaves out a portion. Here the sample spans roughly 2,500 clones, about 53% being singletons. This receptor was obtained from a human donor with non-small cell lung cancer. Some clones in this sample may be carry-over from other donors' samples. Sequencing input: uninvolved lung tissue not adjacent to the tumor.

The CDR3 sequence: CSAEWGNYGYTF. CDR3 DNA: TGCAGCGCTGAGTGGGGTAACTATGGCTACACCTTC. This rearrangement joins TRBV29-1 to TRBJ1-2; D call uncertain. CDR1 SQVTM and CDR2 ANQGSEA come from the germline V gene. The CDR3 covers 12 residues. V dropped 7 bases and J dropped 1 base, with 10 bases sitting between them.